Presented here are 22 T cell receptor beta chains from one specimen sequenced in a study of OX40 agonist ivuxolimab in advanced cancers. Produced via immunoSEQ multiplex PCR; TCRdb's table is partial and in-frame only. The table lists under 9,000 clones, roughly 74% of them singletons. The sample here was CD4+ or CD8+ T cells sorted from blood, taken in a trial of the OX40 agonist ivuxolimab. Source of these receptors: an adult with an advanced solid tumor such as melanoma, head and neck, liver or kidney cancer.

For the CDR3, the DNA is TGTGCCAGCAGTTTTCACAGGGGGCGCTTCCGAGAGACCCAGTACTTC. Protein: CASSFHRGRFRETQYF. The chain carries TRBV27 and TRBJ2-5, with 9 bases lining up with TRBD1. Germline trimming cut 3 bases from V and 4 bases from J; bases unmatched to any gene: 9. The length of the CDR3 is 16 residues. Germline V gives CDR1 MNHEY, CDR2 SMNVEV (reference sequence).

The gene calls are TRBV4-1 and TRBJ2-1; TRBD2 matches 8 bases. The J segment lost 7 bases and the V segment lost 0 bases, leaving 8 bases of the junction unmatched. Germline loops: CDR1 MGHRA, CDR2 YSYEKL. The CDR3 consists of 16 residues. This CDR3 is CASSQEAGGQPNEQFF. In nucleotides, the CDR3 is TGCGCCAGCAGCCAAGAGGCGGGGGGCCAACCTAATGAGCAGTTCTTC.

The chain is built from TRBV2 and TRBJ2-4; D unresolved. Trimming left V 3 bases short and J 0 bases short, with 12 bases between. Per germline, CDR1 SNHLY and CDR2 FYNNEI. This CDR3 has 16 residues. The CDR3, as DNA: TGTGCCAGCAGTGACACGCGGCGGTTAGCCAAAAACATTCAGTACTTC. Protein product: CASSDTRRLAKNIQYF.

The chain uses TRBV29-1 and TRBJ2-7; D is unclear. The CDR3 runs 12 residues. In germline, CDR1 is SQVTM, CDR2 ANQGSEA. V lost 3 bases to trimming and J lost 1 base, with 7 bases between them. The CDR3 DNA is TGCAGCGTTGACACAGAATCCTACGAGCAGTACTTC. Protein: CSVDTESYEQYF.

This clone was observed a single time. The CDR3: CASSLMNGDTQYF. The CDR3 nucleotides are TGTGCCAGCAGCCTAATGAATGGAGATACGCAGTATTTT. The chain carries TRBV7-6 and TRBJ2-3, with D unclear. CDR1 and CDR2 (germline): SGHVS, FNYEAQ. Trimming stripped 5 bases from V and 5 bases from J, with 11 bases between. The CDR3 sequence is 13 residues long. Combining the CDR3 with reference TRBV7-6 and TRBJ2-3 gives the whole variable domain GAGVSQSPRYKVTKRGQDVALRCDPISGHVSLYWYRQALGQGPEFLTYFNYEAQQDKSGLPNDRFSAERPEGSISTLTIQRTEQRDSAMYRCASSLMNGDTQYFGPGTRLTVL.

This clone occurred once. The chain combines TRBV27 with TRBJ1-1; 9 bases fit TRBD1. Trimming removed 3 bases from V and 3 bases from J; junction bases left unmatched: 2. The CDR3 extends over 14 amino acids. The germline CDR1 and CDR2 sequences are MNHEY and SMNVEV (reference sequence). In nucleotides, the CDR3 is TGTGCCAGCAGTTTCGGGACAGGGCACACTGAAGCTTTCTTT. Protein: CASSFGTGHTEAFF.

This chain connects TRBV7-9 to TRBJ2-2, with D perhaps matching TRBD1 (6 bases). The CDR3 length is 16 residues. The germline gives CDR1 SEHNR, CDR2 FQNEAQ (reference sequence). V was shortened by 3 bases and J by 0 bases, with 11 bases between the two germline ends. This chain's CDR3 is CASSFPNRANTGELFF. CDR3 coding DNA: TGTGCCAGCAGCTTTCCTAACAGGGCGAACACCGGGGAGCTGTTTTTT.

This clone was counted a few times. The CDR3 region has the DNA TGTGCCAGCAGTTTGGGGGTGGGGTCCTACGAGCAGTACTTC. Translated: CASSLGVGSYEQYF. The chain links TRBV27 to TRBJ2-7; the D call may be TRBD1 or TRBD2 (5 bases each). The CDR3 is 14 residues long. Germline lookup yields CDR1 MNHEY and CDR2 SMNVEV (reference sequence). Trimming took 3 bases from V and 1 from J, leaving 10 bases between them.

In DNA form, the CDR3 reads TGTGCCAGCAGCAAAGTGGAGTCCCAGTACTTC. Protein sequence: CASSKVESQYF. The chain employs TRBV7-9 and TRBJ2-7; no definite D call. CDR1 SEHNR and CDR2 FQNEAQ come from the germline V gene (reference sequence). The CDR3 extends over 11 amino acids. Trimming shortened V by 5 bases and J by 10 bases, and 12 bases separated the two germline ends.

This clone came up a few times. The CDR3: CASSIGSHTEAFF. The CDR3 bases are TGTGCCAGTAGTATTGGCAGCCACACTGAAGCTTTCTTT. This chain connects TRBV19 to TRBJ1-1; D call uncertain. Trimming removed 3 bases at V and 3 bases at J, with 8 bases between. This CDR3 region has 13 residues. Germline values: CDR1 LNHDA, CDR2 SQIVND (reference sequence).

This sequence joins TRBV7-9 and TRBJ1-2, with D unclear. The germline V gene has CDR1 SEHNR and CDR2 FQNEAQ (reference sequence). This CDR3 is built from 15 residues. V was pared by 4 bases and J by 3 bases, with 15 bases between. The CDR3 DNA sequence: TGTGCCAGCAGCTCCCCCCGGGCCGCGGACTATGGCTACACCTTC. It translates to CASSSPRAADYGYTF.

The V and J genes are TRBV7-6 and TRBJ1-1; maybe TRBD1 (5 bases). Germline CDR1 is SGHVS and CDR2 is FNYEAQ. V lost 1 base and J 3 bases, leaving 15 bases between the germline ends. This CDR3 is built from 16 residues. CDR3 in amino acids: CASSLEVQGGDTEAFF. The CDR3 DNA reads as TGTGCCAGCAGCTTAGAGGTTCAGGGCGGGGACACTGAAGCTTTCTTT.

The chain couples TRBV5-1 to TRBJ2-5; TRBD2 aligns across 7 bases. V trimming: 4 bases; J trimming: 2 bases; junction bases outside the gene matches: 8. The CDR3 has 15 residues. Per germline, CDR1 SGHRS and CDR2 YFSETQ. This chain's CDR3 is CASSPLRDYQETQYF. The CDR3 region has the DNA TGCGCCAGCAGCCCCCTCCGGGACTATCAAGAGACCCAGTACTTC.

The chain couples TRBV9 to TRBJ1-3; tentatively, D is TRBD1 (5 bases). CDR3 length equals 17 residues. Germline V gives CDR1 SGDLS, CDR2 YYNGEE. The V end lost 0 bases, the J end lost 0 bases, and 13 bases lay between the germline ends. Here the CDR3 DNA reads TGTGCCAGCAGCGTAGAGGGACCGATGAGCTCTGGAAACACCATATATTTT. Protein product: CASSVEGPMSSGNTIYF. Together with reference TRBV9 and TRBJ1-3, the CDR3 gives the full variable domain: DSGVTQTPKHLITATGQRVTLRCSPRSGDLSVYWYQQSLDQGLQFLIQYYNGEERAKGNILERFSAQQFPDLHSELNLSSLELGDSALYFCASSVEGPMSSGNTIYFGEGSWLTVV.

The chain uses TRBV6-5 and TRBJ1-4; D not resolved. V was cut by 0 bases and J by 8 bases, with 16 bases left in between. Germline V gene data show CDR1 as MNHEY and CDR2 as SVGAGI. The CDR3 sequence is 16 residues long. The CDR3 DNA is TGTGCCAGCAGTTACTCGAGGACCCCCTGGCGGGAAAAACTGTTTTTT. Protein product: CASSYSRTPWREKLFF.

V usage is TRBV7-6 and J usage is TRBJ2-7, with 9 bases aligning to TRBD1. This CDR3 region has 17 residues. V shed 5 bases and J 3 bases; nucleotides not matched to a gene: 14. Looked up from germline, CDR1 is SGHVS and CDR2 is FNYEAQ. The CDR3 region is CASSLGSGGQGVYEQYF. CDR3 bases: TGTGCCAGCAGCCTGGGATCTGGGGGACAGGGCGTCTACGAGCAGTACTTC. The variable domain in full, with the rest retrieved from reference TRBV7-6 and TRBJ2-7, is GAGVSQSPRYKVTKRGQDVALRCDPISGHVSLYWYRQALGQGPEFLTYFNYEAQQDKSGLPNDRFSAERPEGSISTLTIQRTEQRDSAMYRCASSLGSGGQGVYEQYFGPGTRLTVT.

This clone came up once. As DNA, the CDR3 is TGTGCCAGCAGCCAAGTTGGGGGGGAAGGCTATGGCTACACCTTC. Its translation: CASSQVGGEGYGYTF. The V gene is TRBV4-2, the J gene TRBJ1-2; perhaps TRBD1 as D (5 bases). Germline V gene lookup returns CDR1 LGHNA and CDR2 YNFKEQ. V lost 1 base, J lost 4 bases, and 13 bases lay in between. The CDR3 has 15 amino acids.

Here the CDR3 reads CASSRGTGRTEAFF. The CDR3 nucleotides are TGTGCCAGTAGTAGGGGGACAGGGAGGACTGAAGCTTTCTTT. The chain joins TRBV19 to TRBJ1-1; 9 bases map to TRBD1. With 4 bases clipped from V and 5 bases from J, the junction kept 5 bases outside the gene matches. CDR1 is LNHDA, CDR2 SQIVND, per germline (reference sequence). This CDR3 is 14 amino acids long.

This clone was seen only once. This rearrangement joins TRBV7-9 to TRBJ1-2, with a tentative D call TRBD1 (5 bases). Trimming took 5 bases from V and 4 from J, leaving 11 bases between them. The CDR3 sequence is 13 residues long. Germline V CDR1 and CDR2: SEHNR, FQNEAQ (reference sequence). The CDR3 region is CASSGGRIYGYTF. In DNA form, the CDR3 reads TGTGCCAGCAGCGGGGGACGGATCTATGGCTACACCTTC.

The J gene is TRBJ2-1, the V gene TRBV30; D is perhaps TRBD2 (5 bases). Germline values: CDR1 GTSNPN, CDR2 SVGIG (reference sequence). This CDR3 is built from 12 residues. V lost 0 bases, J lost 12 bases, and 12 bases lay in between. CDR3 sequence: CAWSVERRGQFF. The CDR3 bases are TGTGCCTGGAGTGTAGAGCGTCGGGGGCAGTTCTTC.

This chain uses TRBV6-5 with TRBJ1-1; D is possibly TRBD1 (5 bases). The CDR3 has 14 residues. V was cut by 5 bases and J by 4 bases, with 14 bases left in between. The germline CDR1 and CDR2 sequences are MNHEY and SVGAGI. Written as DNA, the CDR3 is TGTGCCAGCAGTCCCCTAGGGGTTTTCACTGAAGCTTTCTTT. Residues: CASSPLGVFTEAFF.

This clone occurred once. This chain uses TRBV19 with TRBJ1-1; weak D call: TRBD1 (5 bases). Germline lookup yields CDR1 LNHDA and CDR2 SQIVND (reference sequence). Trimming stripped 7 bases from V and 3 bases from J, with 9 bases between. The CDR3 extends over 12 amino acids. The CDR3 is CASTDSHTEAFF. Written as DNA, the CDR3 is TGTGCCAGTACCGACAGTCACACTGAAGCTTTCTTT.